The clone carrying this T cell receptor (beta chain) was observed at least ten times. Antigen specificity is unknown. From the second PCR step, alpha and beta chains were amplified apart. After CD4 positive bead selection, the CD4-negative fraction gave CD8 T cells. V lost 2 bases to trimming and J lost 0 bases, with 14 bases between them. CDR3 length: 18 residues. Germline CDR1 is MRHNA and CDR2 is SNTAGT. The source of the sample is a study of naive and memory T cell subsets. Study outcomes and limitations: Over 90% of naive TCR sequences appeared only once, unlike memory subsets. Activation and differentiation may alter RNA-based TCR counts.

An equimolar mix of two oligonucleotides served as the beta constant-region primer for TRBC1 and TRBC2. Ligated cDNA was amplified by four rounds of PCR with nested alpha and beta constant-region primers and SP2. Each CDR3 protein is one row after TCRdb ran MiXCR on the UMI-ligation and nested PCR reads. The table includes around 18,000 distinct CDR3 sequences, around 8.2% detected once. The rearrangement uses TRBV6-4 and TRBJ2-6, with D possibly being TRBD1 (5 bases). The sequenced sample consisted of central memory CD8+ T cells from blood. This receptor was identified in a human donor in good health. The CDR3 region has the DNA TGTGCCAGCAGTGACAATAGGCAGGGAAGCTCTGGGGCCAACGTCCTGACTTTC. Protein: CASSDNRQGSSGANVLTF.